Given below is one T cell receptor (beta chain) in context. This sample was included in a study of blood T cell repertoires in COVID-19. About the research overall: Samples representing acute and convalescent COVID-19 were sourced from the United States, Italy and Spain.

Per the study methods: Amplification of reference gene primers was used by the study to estimate nucleated cell counts. Assay: immunoSEQ multiplex PCR; the TCRdb copy retains only in-frame clones and omits some. The V and J calls and clone size are taken from that table; D and trimming were inferred from the DNA. The sample consists of around 140,000 clones, about 90% of them appearing once. The CDR3 loop spans 15 amino acids. V lost 2 bases, J lost 0 bases, and 10 bases lay in between. The V gene's germline CDR1 is MNHEY and CDR2 SVGEGT. This TCR came from a woman aged 55-70 years with acute or convalescent COVID-19. The rearrangement links TRBV6-2 or TRBV6-3 to TRBJ1-1; D not resolved. Source material: peripheral blood. In DNA, the CDR3 is TGTGCCAGCAGTTACGCGGGAAGCATGAACACTGAAGCTTTCTTT. Its translation: CASSYAGSMNTEAFF.